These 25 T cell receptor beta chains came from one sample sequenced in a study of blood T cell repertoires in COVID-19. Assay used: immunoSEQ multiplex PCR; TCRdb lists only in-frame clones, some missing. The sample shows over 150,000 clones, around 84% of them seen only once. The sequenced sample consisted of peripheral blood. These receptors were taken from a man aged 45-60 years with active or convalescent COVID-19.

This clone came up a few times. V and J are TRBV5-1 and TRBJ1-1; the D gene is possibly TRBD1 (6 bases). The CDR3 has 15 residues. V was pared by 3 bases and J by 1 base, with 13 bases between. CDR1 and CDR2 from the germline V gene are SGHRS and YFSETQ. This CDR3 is CASSYSGTKNTEAFF. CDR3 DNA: TGCGCCAGCAGCTATTCCGGGACAAAGAACACTGAAGCTTTCTTT.

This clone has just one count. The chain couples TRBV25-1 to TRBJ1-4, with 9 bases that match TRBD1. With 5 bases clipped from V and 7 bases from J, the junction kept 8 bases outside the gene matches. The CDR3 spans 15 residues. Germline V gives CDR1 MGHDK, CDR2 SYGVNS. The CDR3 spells CASSTQTGGPEKLFF. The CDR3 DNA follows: TGTGCCAGCAGTACCCAGACAGGGGGACCTGAAAAACTGTTTTTT.

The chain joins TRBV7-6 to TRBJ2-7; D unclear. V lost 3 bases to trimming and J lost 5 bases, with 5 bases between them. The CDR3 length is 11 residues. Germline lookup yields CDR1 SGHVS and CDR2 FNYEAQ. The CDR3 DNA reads TGTGCCAGCAGCTTGGCAAACGAGCAGTACTTC. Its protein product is CASSLANEQYF.

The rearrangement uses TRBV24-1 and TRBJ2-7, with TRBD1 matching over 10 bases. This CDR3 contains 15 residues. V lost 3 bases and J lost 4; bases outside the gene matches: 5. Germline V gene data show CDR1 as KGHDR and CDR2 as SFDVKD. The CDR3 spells CATSDTGTGVYEQYF. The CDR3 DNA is TGTGCCACCAGTGATACCGGGACAGGGGTTTACGAGCAGTACTTC.

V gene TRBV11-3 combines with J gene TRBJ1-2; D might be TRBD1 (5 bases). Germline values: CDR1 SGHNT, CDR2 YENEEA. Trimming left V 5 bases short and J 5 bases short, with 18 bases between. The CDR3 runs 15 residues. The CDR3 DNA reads TGTGCCAGCAGCCCCCGTCAGGAGGGGAAATATGGCTACACCTTC. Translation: CASSPRQEGKYGYTF.

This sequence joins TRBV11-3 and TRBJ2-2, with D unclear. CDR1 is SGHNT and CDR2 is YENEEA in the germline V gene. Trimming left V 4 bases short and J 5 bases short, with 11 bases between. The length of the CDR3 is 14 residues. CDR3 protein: CASSSPTETGELFF. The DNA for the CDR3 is TGTGCCAGCAGCTCCCCGACGGAGACCGGGGAGCTGTTTTTT.

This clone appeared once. CDR3 protein: CASRRVQLTDTQYF. The CDR3 DNA sequence: TGTGCCAGCAGGAGGGTACAGCTCACAGATACGCAGTATTTT. The chain links TRBV27 to TRBJ2-3; tentative D call: TRBD2 (5 bases). Germline V gene lookup returns CDR1 MNHEY and CDR2 SMNVEV (reference sequence). CDR3 size: 14 residues. With 6 bases removed from V and 2 bases from J, the gap between germline ends came to 12 bases.

For the CDR3, the DNA is TGTGCCAGCAGCCGTACTAGCGGGGTCCTCGGAGATACGCAGTATTTT. Amino acids: CASSRTSGVLGDTQYF. The rearrangement links TRBV7-6 to TRBJ2-3, with 10 positions matching TRBD2. Germline V CDR1 and CDR2: SGHVS, FNYEAQ. CDR3 length: 16 residues. The V gene end was trimmed by 5 bases and the J gene end by 5 bases; junction bases not matched to a gene: 10.

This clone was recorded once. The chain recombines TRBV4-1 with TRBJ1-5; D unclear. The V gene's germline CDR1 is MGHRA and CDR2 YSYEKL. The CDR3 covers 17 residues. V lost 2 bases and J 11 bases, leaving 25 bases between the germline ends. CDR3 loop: CASSQFLGGRMDWAQHF. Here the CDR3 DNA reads TGCGCCAGCAGCCAATTCCTGGGAGGACGCATGGATTGGGCCCAGCATTTT.

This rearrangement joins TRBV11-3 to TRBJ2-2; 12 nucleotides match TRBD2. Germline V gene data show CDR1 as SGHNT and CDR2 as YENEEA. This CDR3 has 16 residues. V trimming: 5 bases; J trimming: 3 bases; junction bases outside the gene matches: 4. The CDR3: CASSRLAGGHTGELFF. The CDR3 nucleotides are TGTGCCAGCAGCCGTCTAGCGGGAGGGCACACCGGGGAGCTGTTTTTT.

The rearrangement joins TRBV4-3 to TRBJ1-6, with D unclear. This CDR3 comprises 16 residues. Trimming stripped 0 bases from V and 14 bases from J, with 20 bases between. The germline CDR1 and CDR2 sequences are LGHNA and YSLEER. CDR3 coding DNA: TGCGCCAGCAGCCAAGAGTGGCGGGGATCCCAAGTAACCCTCCACTTT. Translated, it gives CASSQEWRGSQVTLHF.

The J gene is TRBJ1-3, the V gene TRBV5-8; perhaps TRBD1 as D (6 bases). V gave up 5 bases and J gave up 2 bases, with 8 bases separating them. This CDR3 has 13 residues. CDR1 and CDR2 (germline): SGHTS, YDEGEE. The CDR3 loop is CASRNRAGNTIYF. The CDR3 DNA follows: TGTGCCAGCAGGAACAGGGCTGGAAACACCATATATTTT.

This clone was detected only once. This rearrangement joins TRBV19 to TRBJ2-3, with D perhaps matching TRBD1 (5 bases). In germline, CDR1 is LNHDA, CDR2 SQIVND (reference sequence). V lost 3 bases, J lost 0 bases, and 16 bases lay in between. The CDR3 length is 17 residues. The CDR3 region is CASSIREIRGSTDTQYF. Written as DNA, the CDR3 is TGTGCCAGTAGTATCCGCGAAATAAGGGGTAGCACAGATACGCAGTATTTT.

CDR3 sequence: CASSQDRGGGEQFF. CDR3 in DNA: TGTGCCAGCAGCCAAGATAGGGGGGGCGGAGAGCAGTTCTTC. This chain connects TRBV14 to TRBJ2-1, with a weak D call TRBD2 (7 bases). From germline, CDR1 is SGHDN and CDR2 FVKESK. The ends were cut back, 0 bases at V and 10 bases at J, with 13 bases in the middle. The CDR3 has 14 amino acids. Variable domain in full (rest from reference TRBV14 and TRBJ2-1): EAGVTQFPSHSVIEKGQTVTLRCDPISGHDNLYWYRRVMGKEIKFLLHFVKESKQDESGMPNNRFLAERTGGTYSTLKVQPAELEDSGVYFCASSQDRGGGEQFFGPGTRLTVL.

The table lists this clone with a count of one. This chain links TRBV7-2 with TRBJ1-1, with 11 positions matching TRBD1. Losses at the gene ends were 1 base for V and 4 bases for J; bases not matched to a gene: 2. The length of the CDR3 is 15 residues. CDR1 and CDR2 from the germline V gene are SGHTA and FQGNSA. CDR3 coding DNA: TGTGCCAGCAGCTTAGATGGGACAGGGGGCACTGAAGCTTTCTTT. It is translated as CASSLDGTGGTEAFF.

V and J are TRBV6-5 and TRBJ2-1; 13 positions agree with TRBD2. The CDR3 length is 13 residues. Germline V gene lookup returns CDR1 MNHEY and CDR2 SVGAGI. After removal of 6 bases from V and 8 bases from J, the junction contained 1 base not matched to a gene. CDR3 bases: TGTGCCAGCAGCGGACTAGCGGGAGATGAGCAGTTCTTC. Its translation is CASSGLAGDEQFF.

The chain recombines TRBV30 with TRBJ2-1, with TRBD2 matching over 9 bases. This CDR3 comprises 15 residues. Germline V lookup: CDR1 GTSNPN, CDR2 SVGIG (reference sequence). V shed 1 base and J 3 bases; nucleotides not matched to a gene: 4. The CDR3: CAWSGGRENYNEQFF. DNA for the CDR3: TGTGCCTGGAGTGGCGGGAGGGAAAACTACAATGAGCAGTTCTTC. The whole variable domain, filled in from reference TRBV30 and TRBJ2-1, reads SQTIHQWPATLVQPVGSPLSLECTVEGTSNPNLYWYRQAAGRGLQLLFYSVGIGQISSEVPQNLSASRPQDRQFILSSKKLLLSDSGFYLCAWSGGRENYNEQFFGPGTRLTVL.

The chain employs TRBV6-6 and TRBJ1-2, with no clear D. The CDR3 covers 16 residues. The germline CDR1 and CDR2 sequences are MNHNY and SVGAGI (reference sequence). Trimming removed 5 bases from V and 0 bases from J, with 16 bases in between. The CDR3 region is CASSTLDGVANYGYTF. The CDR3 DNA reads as TGTGCCAGCAGTACTTTAGACGGGGTAGCTAACTATGGCTACACCTTC.

CDR3 in amino acids: CASSLKGQGGQPQHF. The CDR3 DNA reads as TGTGCCAGCAGCTTGAAGGGACAGGGAGGTCAGCCCCAGCATTTT. The chain recombines TRBV5-6 with TRBJ1-5, with 9 bases aligning to TRBD1. The germline gives CDR1 SGHDT, CDR2 YYEEEE. CDR3 length: 15 amino acids. V lost 1 base and J lost 6; bases outside the gene matches: 5.

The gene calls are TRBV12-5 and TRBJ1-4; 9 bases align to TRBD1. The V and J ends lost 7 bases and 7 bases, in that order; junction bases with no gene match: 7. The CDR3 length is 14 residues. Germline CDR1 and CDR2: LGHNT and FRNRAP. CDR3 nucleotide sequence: TGTGCTAGTGCTCGACAGGGGGTTGGTGAAAAACTGTTTTTT. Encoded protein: CASARQGVGEKLFF.

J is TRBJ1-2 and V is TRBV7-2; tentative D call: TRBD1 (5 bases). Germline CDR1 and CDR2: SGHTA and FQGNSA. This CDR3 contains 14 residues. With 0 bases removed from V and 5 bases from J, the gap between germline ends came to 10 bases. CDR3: CASSLAQALYGYTF. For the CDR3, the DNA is TGTGCCAGCAGCTTAGCACAGGCATTATATGGCTACACCTTC.

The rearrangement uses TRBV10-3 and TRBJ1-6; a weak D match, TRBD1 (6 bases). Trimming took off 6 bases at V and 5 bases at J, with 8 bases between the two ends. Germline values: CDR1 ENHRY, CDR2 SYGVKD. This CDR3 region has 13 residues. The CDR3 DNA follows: TGTGCCATCAGAAGACAGGATAATTCACCCCTCCACTTT. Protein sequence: CAIRRQDNSPLHF.

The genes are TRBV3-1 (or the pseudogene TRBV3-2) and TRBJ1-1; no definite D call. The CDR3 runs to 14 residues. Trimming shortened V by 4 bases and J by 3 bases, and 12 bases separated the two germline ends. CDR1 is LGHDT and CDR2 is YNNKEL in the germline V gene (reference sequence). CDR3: CASSPFASDTEAFF. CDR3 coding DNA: TGTGCCAGCAGCCCCTTTGCGTCTGACACTGAAGCTTTCTTT.

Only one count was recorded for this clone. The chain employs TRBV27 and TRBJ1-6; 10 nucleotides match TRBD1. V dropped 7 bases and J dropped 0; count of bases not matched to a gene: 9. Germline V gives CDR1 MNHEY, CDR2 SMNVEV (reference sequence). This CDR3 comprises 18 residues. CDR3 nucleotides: TGTGCCAGCACCCTTAGGACAGGGGGGAGCTCCTATAATTCACCCCTCCACTTT. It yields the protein CASTLRTGGSSYNSPLHF.

CDR3 protein: CASRIGDYSNQPQHF. CDR3 in DNA: TGTGCCAGTAGGATTGGGGACTATAGCAATCAGCCCCAGCATTTT. The J gene is TRBJ1-5, the V gene TRBV19; perhaps TRBD1 as D (5 bases). Trimming pared 6 bases from V and 0 bases from J, leaving 12 bases between. The CDR3 runs to 15 residues. Germline assignment: CDR1 LNHDA and CDR2 SQIVND (reference sequence).